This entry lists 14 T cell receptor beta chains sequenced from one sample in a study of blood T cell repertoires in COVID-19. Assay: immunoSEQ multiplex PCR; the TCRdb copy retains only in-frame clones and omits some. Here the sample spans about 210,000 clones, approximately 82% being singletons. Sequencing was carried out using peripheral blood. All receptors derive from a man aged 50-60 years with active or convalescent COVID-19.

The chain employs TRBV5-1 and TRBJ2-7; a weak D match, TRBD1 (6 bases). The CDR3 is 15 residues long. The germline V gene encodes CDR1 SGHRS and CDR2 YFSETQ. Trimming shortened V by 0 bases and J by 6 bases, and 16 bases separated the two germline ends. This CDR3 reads CASSLVADSSVEQYF. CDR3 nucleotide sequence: TGCGCCAGCAGCTTGGTTGCGGACAGCTCAGTCGAGCAGTACTTC. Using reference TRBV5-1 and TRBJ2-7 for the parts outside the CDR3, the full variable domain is KAGVTQTPRYLIKTRGQQVTLSCSPISGHRSVSWYQQTPGQGLQFLFEYFSETQRNKGNFPGRFSGRQFSNSRSEMNVSTLELGDSALYLCASSLVADSSVEQYFGPGTRLTVT.

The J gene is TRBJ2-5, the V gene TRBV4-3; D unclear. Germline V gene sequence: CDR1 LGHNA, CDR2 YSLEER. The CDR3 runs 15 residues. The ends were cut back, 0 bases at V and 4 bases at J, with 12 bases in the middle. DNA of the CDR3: TGCGCCAGCAGCCAAGAAAGCCATCCGAGAGAGACCCAGTACTTC. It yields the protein CASSQESHPRETQYF.

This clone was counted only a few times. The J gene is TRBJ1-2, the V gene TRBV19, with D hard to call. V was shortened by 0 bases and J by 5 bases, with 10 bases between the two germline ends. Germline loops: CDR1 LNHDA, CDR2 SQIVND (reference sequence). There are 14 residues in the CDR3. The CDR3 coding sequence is TGTGCCAGTAGTATAGATAGCGACGGATATGGCTACACCTTC. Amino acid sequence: CASSIDSDGYGYTF.

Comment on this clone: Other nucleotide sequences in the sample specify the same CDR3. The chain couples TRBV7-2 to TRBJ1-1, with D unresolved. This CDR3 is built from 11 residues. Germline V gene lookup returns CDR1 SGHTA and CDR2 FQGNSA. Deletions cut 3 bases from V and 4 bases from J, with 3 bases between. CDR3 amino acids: CASSFSTEAFF. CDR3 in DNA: TGTGCCAGCAGCTTCAGCACTGAAGCTTTCTTT.

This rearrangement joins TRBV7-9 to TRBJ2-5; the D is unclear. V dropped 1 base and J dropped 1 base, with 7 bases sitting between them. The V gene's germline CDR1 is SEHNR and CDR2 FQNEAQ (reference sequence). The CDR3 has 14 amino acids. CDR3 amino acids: CASSLGVAQETQYF. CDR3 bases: TGTGCCAGCAGCTTAGGTGTAGCCCAAGAGACCCAGTACTTC.

CDR3 DNA: TGTGCCAGCAGCTCCTGGACAGGGCGCAATCAGCCCCAGCATTTT. This gives the protein CASSSWTGRNQPQHF. V and J are TRBV7-2 and TRBJ1-5; TRBD1 matches 8 bases. V lost 4 bases, J lost 2 bases, and 4 bases stayed unmatched. The CDR3 contains 15 residues. CDR1 and CDR2 from the germline V gene are SGHTA and FQGNSA.

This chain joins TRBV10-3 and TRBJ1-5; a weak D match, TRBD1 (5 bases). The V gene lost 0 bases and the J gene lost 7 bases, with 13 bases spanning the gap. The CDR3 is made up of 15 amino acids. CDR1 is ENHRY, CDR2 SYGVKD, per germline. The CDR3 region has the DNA TGTGCCATCAGTGAGTCGACAGCTAAAAACCAGCCCCAGCATTTT. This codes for CAISESTAKNQPQHF.

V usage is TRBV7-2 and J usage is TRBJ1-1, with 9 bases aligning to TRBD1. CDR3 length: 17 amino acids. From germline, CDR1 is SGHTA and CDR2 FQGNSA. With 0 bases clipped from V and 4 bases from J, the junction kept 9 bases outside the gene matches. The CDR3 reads CASSLAGVQGAGTEAFF. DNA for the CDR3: TGTGCCAGCAGCTTAGCGGGGGTACAGGGGGCAGGCACTGAAGCTTTCTTT.

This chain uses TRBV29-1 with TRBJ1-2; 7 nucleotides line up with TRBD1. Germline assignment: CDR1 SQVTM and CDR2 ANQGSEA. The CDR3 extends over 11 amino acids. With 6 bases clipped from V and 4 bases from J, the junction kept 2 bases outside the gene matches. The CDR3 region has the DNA TGCAGCGTGGGGGACAGCTATGGCTACACCTTC. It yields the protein CSVGDSYGYTF. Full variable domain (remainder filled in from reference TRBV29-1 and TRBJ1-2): SAVISQKPSRDICQRGTSLTIQCQVDSQVTMMFWYRQQPGQSLTLIATANQGSEATYESGFVIDKFPISRPNLTFSTLTVSNMSPEDSSIYLCSVGDSYGYTFGSGTRLTVV.

CDR3 sequence reads: CASSPGGNSNQPQHF. The CDR3 nucleotides read TGCGCCAGCAGCCCCGGGGGGAACAGCAATCAGCCCCAGCATTTT. The chain carries TRBV5-1 and TRBJ1-5; D might be TRBD1 (5 bases). Per germline, CDR1 SGHRS and CDR2 YFSETQ. Trimming stripped 4 bases from V and 1 base from J, with 12 bases between. This CDR3 region has 15 residues.

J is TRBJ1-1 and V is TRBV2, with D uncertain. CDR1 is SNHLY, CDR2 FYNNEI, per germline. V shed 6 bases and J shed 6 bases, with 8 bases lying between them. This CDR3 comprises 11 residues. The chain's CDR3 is CASRSKPEAFF. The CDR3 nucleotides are TGTGCCAGCAGGAGCAAGCCTGAAGCTTTCTTT.

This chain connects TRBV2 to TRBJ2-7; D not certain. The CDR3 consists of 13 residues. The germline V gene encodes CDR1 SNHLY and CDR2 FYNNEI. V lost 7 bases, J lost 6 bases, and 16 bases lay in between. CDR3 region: CASNLSPGTEQYF. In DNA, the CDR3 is TGTGCCAGCAACCTATCCCCCGGTACCGAGCAGTACTTC. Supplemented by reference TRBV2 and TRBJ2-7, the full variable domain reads EPEVTQTPSHQVTQMGQEVILRCVPISNHLYFYWYRQILGQKVEFLVSFYNNEISEKSEIFDDQFSVERPDGSNFTLKIRSTKLEDSAMYFCASNLSPGTEQYFGPGTRLTVT.

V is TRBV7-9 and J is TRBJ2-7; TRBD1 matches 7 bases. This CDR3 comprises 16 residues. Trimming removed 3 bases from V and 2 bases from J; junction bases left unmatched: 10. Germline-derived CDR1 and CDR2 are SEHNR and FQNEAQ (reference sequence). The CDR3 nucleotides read TGTGCCAGCAGCTTGTGGTCGGGGCAGGGGGCCTACGAGCAGTACTTC. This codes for CASSLWSGQGAYEQYF. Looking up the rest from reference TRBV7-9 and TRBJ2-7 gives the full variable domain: DTGVSQNPRHKITKRGQNVTFRCDPISEHNRLYWYRQTLGQGPEFLTYFQNEAQLEKSRLLSDRFSAERPKGSFSTLEIQRTEQGDSAMYLCASSLWSGQGAYEQYFGPGTRLTVT.

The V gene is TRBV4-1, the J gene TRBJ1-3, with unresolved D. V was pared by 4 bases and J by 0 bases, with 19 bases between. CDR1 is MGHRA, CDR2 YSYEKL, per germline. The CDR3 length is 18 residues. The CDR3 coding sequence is TGCGCCAGCAGCCCTTTCGGACTGACCCCGGACTCTGGAAACACCATATATTTT. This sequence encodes CASSPFGLTPDSGNTIYF.